This record covers a single TCR beta chain. The data were taken from a study of T cells in Graves' hyperthyroidism and ophthalmopathy. Researchers barred patients who had uncontrolled infection, other autoimmune disease, pregnancy or lactation. There were TCR beta CDR3 regions amplified from RNA transcripts. The TCR CDR3 first-round RT-PCR relied on the HTBI primer set. TCRdb itself ran the multiplex PCR reads through MiXCR, one entry per CDR3 protein. This table has more than 600,000 distinct CDR3 sequences, 15% to 20% appearing once. The V and J ends lost 6 bases and 4 bases respectively, with 10 bases between them. The germline gives CDR1 SQVTM, CDR2 ANQGSEA. The CDR3 covers 12 residues.

The sequence came from a man aged 18 to 35 with Graves' hyperthyroidism. The rearrangement joins TRBV29-1 to TRBJ2-1; D may match TRBD1 or TRBD2 (5 bases each). Input material: blood. CDR3 bases: TGCAGCGTCGATTGGGGGTACAATGAGCAGTTCTTC. It is translated as CSVDWGYNEQFF.